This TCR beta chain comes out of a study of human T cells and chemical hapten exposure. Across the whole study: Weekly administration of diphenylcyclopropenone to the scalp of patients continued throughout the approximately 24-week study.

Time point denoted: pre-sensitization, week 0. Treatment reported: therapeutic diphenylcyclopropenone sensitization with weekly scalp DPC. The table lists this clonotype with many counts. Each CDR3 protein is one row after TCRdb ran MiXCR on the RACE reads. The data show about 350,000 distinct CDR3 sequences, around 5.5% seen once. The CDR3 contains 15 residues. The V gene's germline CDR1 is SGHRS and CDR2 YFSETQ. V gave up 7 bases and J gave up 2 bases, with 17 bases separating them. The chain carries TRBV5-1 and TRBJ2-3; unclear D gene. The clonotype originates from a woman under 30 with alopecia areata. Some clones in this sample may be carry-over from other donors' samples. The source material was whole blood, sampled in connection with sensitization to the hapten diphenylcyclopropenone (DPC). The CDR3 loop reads CASVLSHLDTDTQYF. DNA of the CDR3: TGCGCCAGCGTCCTAAGCCACCTAGACACAGATACGCAGTATTTT.